The sequence of this TCR beta chain was determined in a study of T cell responses to AZD1222 COVID-19 vaccine. The study pooled second doses at about 4 or about 12 weeks. Study-wide points: Most donors were white British and more were female, and clonal diversity was possibly underestimated. The study found vaccine-associated CD4 TCRs spanning spike, dominant at 160-218 and 743-854. The number of AZD1222 recipients seropositive at baseline was only 6 or 7.

This clone occurred once. The antigen is not known. Only in-frame clones appear in the TCRdb table, and some are missing; sequencing was by immunoSEQ multiplex PCR. In the table there are about 110,000 clones, about 93% of which are singletons. The sequence came from an adult who received the AZD1222 COVID-19 vaccine. This material consisted of peripheral blood, taken 28 days after the second AZD1222 dose.

CDR3 sequence (DNA): TGTGCCAGCAGCTACAAAAGCTCCTACAATGAGCAGTTCTTC. It translates to CASSYKSSYNEQFF. V is TRBV6-5 and J is TRBJ2-1, with D unclear. V was clipped by 6 bases and J by 0 bases, with 9 bases between them. Germline-derived CDR1 and CDR2 are MNHEY and SVGAGI. CDR3 size: 14 residues.